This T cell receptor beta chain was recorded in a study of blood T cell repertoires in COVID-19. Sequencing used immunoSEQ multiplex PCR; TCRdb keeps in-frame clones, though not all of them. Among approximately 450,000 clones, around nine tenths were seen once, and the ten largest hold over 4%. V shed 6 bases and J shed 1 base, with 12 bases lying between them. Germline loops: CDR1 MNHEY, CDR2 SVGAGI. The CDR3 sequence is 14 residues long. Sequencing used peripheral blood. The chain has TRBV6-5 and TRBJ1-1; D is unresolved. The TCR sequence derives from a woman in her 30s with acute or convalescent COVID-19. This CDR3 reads CASSSIRGNTEAFF. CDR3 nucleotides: TGTGCCAGCAGCTCCATCAGAGGGAACACTGAAGCTTTCTTT.